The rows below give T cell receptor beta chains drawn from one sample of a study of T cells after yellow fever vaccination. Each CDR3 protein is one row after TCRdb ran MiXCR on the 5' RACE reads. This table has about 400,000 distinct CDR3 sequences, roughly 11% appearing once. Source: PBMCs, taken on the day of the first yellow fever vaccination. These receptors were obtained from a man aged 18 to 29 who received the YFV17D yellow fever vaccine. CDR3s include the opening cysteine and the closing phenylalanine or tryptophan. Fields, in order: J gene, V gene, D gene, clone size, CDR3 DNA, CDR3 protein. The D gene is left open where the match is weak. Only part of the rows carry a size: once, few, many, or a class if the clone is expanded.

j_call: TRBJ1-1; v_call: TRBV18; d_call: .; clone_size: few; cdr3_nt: TGTGCCAGCTCACCCCCGGGGGCCTGGGGCACTGAAGCTTTCTTT; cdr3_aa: CASSPPGAWGTEAFF
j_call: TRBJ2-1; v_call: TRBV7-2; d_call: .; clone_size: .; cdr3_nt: TGTGCCAGCAGCTTATACCAAGCCGTATTGGGCAATGAGCAGTTCTTC; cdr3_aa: CASSLYQAVLGNEQFF
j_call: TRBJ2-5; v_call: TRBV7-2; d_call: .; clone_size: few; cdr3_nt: TGTGCCAGCAGCTCAGGACTATCCCAGTACTTC; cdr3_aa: CASSSGLSQYF
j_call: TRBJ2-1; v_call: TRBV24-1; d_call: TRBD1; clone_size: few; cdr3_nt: TGTGCCACCAGTGATCCCAGGACAGGGGGATATGAGCAGTTCTTC; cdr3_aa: CATSDPRTGGYEQFF
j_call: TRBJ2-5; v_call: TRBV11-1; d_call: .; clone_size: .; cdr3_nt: TGTGCCAGCGAGGGATCGGAGACCCAGTACTTC; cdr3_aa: CASEGSETQYF
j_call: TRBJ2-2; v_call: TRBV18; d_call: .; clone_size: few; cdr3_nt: TGTGCCAGCTCGCTGGGCCGCGACACCGGGGAGCTGTTTTTT; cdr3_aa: CASSLGRDTGELFF
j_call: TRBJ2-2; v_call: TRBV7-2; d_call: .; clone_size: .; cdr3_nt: TGTGCCAGCAGCATGGGAGGGGGCACCGGGGAGCTGTTTTTT; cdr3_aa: CASSMGGGTGELFF
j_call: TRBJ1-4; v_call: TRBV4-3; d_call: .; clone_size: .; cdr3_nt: TGCGCCAGCAGCCATGGGGACGGGTGGGAAAAACTGTTTTTT; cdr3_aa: CASSHGDGWEKLFF
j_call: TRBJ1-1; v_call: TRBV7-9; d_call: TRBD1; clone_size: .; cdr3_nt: TGTGCCAGCAGCCAACGACAGGGGCCGAACACTGAAGCTTTCTTT; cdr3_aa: CASSQRQGPNTEAFF
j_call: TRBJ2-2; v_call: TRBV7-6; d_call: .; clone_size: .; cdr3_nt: TGTGCCAGCAGCCCGACAGTATCGGGGGAGCTGTTTTTT; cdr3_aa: CASSPTVSGELFF
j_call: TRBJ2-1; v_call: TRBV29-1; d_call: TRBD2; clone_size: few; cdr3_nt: TGCAGCGTCGCTAGCGGGGGATACAATGAGCAGTTCTTC; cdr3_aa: CSVASGGYNEQFF